This T cell receptor (beta chain) was recovered during a study of blood T cells in healthy people across ages. Study at large: Template switching captured about one barcoded beta molecule per two T cells.

This clonotype was detected only a few times. A J-beta primer mix and a sample-barcoded 5' primer were used in a second PCR of roughly 7 to 12 cycles. One entry per CDR3 protein results from TCRdb running MiXCR on the 5' RACE reads. The table records over 1,500,000 distinct CDR3 sequences, around half of them present only once. There are 14 residues in the CDR3. The germline gives CDR1 DFQATT, CDR2 SNEGSKA (reference sequence). Trimming cost V 7 bases and J 2 bases, with 18 bases left between them. The sequence was collected from a woman between 40 and 50 years old in good health. The sample was blood. V is TRBV20-1 and J is TRBJ2-7; no clear D gene. The CDR3, as DNA: TGCAGTGTCGTCCGCACCCACGCTACCTACGAGCAGTACTTC. As protein: CSVVRTHATYEQYF.